This T cell receptor (beta chain) comes out of a study of CD8+ T cells in alopecia areata. This clone was detected only a few times. The antigen remains unidentified. Using a FACSAria, the CD4+ and CD8+ T cells were sorted from the PBMCs. Study-wide points: Normal-skin resident alphabeta T cells also appear among scalp sample sequences.

Sequencing templates came from extracted RNA that was reverse transcribed into cDNA. Generated by immunoSEQ multiplex PCR, the TCRdb table keeps only in-frame clones and is missing some. The sample includes about 110,000 clones, approximately 50% of them seen just once. The sample taken for sequencing was NKG2D-low CD8+ T cells sorted from blood. The sequence was obtained from a human donor with alopecia areata.

CDR3 sequence reads: CATSRTPGRQTYEQYF. CDR3 nucleotide sequence: TGTGCCACCAGCAGAACCCCGGGACGGCAGACCTACGAGCAGTACTTC. J is TRBJ2-7 and V is TRBV15; either TRBD1 or TRBD2 may supply D (5 bases each). The CDR3 contains 16 residues. From germline, CDR1 is LNHNV and CDR2 YYDKDF (reference sequence). V lost 2 bases, J lost 2 bases, and 16 bases lay in between. The full variable domain, rest sourced from reference TRBV15 and TRBJ2-7, is DAMVIQNPRYQVTQFGKPVTLSCSQTLNHNVMYWYQQKSSQAPKLLFHYYDKDFNNEADTPDNFQSRRPNTSFCFLDIRSPGLGDTAMYLCATSRTPGRQTYEQYFGPGTRLTVT.